Described below is a single T cell receptor (beta chain) sequence and its context. Its antigen is still unknown. The CDR3 sequence is 12 residues long. The germline V and J ends were trimmed by 3 bases and 8 bases, with 8 bases remaining between them. Germline V lookup: CDR1 SEHNR, CDR2 FQNEAQ (reference sequence). These data are taken from a study of blood T cells in healthy people across ages. Regarding the study as a whole: With donor CMV status unknown, expanded clonotype changes were possibly confounded.

The authors ran a second PCR of roughly 7 to 11 cycles using a sample-barcoded 5' primer and a J-beta primer mix. In TCRdb, the 5' RACE reads were re-called with MiXCR into one record per CDR3 protein. The data hold hundreds of thousands of distinct CDR3 sequences, with 24% observed a single time. Separately, the same data were catalogued under a study of T cells of mothers and their children. As that study records: Not a single persistent microchimeric T cell clone was detected.

This sequence was found in a boy younger than 18 in good health. The sequencing input was blood. V gene TRBV7-9 combines with J gene TRBJ2-1; D is uncertain. The DNA for the CDR3 is TGTGCCAGCAGCTTGAAAGGTGATGAGCAGTTCTTC. Residues: CASSLKGDEQFF.